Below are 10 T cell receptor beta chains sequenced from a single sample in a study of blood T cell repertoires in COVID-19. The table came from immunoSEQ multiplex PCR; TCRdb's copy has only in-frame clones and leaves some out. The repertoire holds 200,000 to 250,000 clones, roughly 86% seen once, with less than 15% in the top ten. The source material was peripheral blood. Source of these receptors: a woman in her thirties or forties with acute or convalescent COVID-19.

The CDR3 region has the DNA TGTGCCAGCAGTTTTGCGGGAGAGGACGAGCAGTACTTC. It codes for CASSFAGEDEQYF. The chain uses TRBV12-3 or TRBV12-4 and TRBJ2-7; 7 nucleotides match TRBD2. V lost 3 bases, J lost 5 bases, and 4 bases stayed unmatched. The CDR3 consists of 13 residues.

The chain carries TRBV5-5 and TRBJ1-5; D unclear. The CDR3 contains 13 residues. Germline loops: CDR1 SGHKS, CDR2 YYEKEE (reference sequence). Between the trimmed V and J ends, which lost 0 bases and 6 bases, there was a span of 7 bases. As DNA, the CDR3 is TGTGCCAGCAGCTTGGAAGTTAGTCAGCCCCAGCATTTT. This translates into CASSLEVSQPQHF. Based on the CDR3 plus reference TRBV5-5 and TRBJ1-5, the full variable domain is DAGVTQSPTHLIKTRGQQVTLRCSPISGHKSVSWYQQVLGQGPQFIFQYYEKEERGRGNFPDRFSARQFPNYSSELNVNALLLGDSALYLCASSLEVSQPQHFGDGTRLSIL.

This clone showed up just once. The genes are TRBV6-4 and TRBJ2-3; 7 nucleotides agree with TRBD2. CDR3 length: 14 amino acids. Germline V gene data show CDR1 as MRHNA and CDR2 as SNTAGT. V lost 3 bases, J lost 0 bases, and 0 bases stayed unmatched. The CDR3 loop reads CASSERGSTDTQYF. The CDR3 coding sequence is TGTGCCAGCAGTGAGCGGGGGAGCACAGATACGCAGTATTTT.

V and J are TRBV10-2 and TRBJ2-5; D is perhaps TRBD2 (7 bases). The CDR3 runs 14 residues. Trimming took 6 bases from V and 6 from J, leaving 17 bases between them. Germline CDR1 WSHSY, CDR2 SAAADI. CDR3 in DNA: TGCGCCAGCAGCCCGCGGGGGCGGGATCAGACCCAGTACTTC. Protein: CASSPRGRDQTQYF.

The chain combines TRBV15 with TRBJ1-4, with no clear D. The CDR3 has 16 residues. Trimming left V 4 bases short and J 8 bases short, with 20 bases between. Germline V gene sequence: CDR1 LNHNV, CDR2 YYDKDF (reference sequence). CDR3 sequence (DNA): TGTGCCACCAGCAACCTAGTCCCCTTTGGGGAGGAAAAACTGTTTTTT. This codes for CATSNLVPFGEEKLFF.

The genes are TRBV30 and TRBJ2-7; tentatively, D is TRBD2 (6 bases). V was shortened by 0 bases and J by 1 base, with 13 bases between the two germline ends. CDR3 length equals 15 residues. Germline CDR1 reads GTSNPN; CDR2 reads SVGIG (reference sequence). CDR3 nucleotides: TGTGCCTGGAGTGTACCGACTAGTGGGTCCTACGAGCAGTACTTC. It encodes CAWSVPTSGSYEQYF.

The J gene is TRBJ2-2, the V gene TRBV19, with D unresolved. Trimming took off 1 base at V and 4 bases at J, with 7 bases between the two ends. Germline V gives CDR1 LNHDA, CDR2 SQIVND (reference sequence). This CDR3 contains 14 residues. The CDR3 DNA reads TGTGCCAGTAGTATAGGTCAGATCACCGGGGAGCTGTTTTTT. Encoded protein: CASSIGQITGELFF.

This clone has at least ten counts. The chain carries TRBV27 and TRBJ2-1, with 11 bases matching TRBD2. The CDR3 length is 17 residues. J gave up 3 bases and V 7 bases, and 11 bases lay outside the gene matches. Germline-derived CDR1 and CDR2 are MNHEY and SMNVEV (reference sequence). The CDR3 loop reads CASKSGGTSGIYNEQFF. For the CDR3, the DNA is TGTGCCAGCAAGTCCGGAGGGACTAGCGGCATCTACAATGAGCAGTTCTTC.

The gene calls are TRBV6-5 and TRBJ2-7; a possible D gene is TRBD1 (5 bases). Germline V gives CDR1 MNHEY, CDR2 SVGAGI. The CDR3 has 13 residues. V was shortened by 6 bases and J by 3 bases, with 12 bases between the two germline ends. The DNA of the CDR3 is TGTGCCAGCAGGCCGCAGGGAAGCTACGAGCAGTACTTC. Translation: CASRPQGSYEQYF.

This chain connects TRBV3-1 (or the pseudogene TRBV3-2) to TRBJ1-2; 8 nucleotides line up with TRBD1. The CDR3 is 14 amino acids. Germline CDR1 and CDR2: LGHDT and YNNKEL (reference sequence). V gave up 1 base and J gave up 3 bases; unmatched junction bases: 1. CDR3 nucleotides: TGTGCCAGCAGCCAAGCACAGGGGGACTATGGCTACACCTTC. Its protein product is CASSQAQGDYGYTF.